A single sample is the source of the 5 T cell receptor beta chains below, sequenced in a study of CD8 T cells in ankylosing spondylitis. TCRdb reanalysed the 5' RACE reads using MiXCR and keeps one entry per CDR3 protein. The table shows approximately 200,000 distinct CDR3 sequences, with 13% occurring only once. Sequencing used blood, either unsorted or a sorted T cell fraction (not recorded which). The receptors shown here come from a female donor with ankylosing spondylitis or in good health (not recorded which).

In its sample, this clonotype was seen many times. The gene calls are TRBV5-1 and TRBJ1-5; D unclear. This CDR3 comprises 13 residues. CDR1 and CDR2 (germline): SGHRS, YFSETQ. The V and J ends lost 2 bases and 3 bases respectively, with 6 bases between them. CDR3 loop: CASSFGNNQPQHF. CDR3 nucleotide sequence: TGCGCCAGCAGCTTCGGTAACAATCAGCCCCAGCATTTT.

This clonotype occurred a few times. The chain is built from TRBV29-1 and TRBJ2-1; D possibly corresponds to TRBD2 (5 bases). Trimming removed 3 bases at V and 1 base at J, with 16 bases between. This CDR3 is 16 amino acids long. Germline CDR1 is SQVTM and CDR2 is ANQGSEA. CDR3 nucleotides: TGCAGCGTTGATCCTCCGGGCGGGCTTTCCTACAATGAGCAGTTCTTC. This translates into CSVDPPGGLSYNEQFF.

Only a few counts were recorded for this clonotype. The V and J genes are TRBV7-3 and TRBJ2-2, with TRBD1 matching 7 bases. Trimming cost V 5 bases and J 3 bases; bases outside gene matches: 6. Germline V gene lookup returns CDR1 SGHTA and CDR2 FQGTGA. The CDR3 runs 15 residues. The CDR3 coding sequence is TGTGCCAGCAGCATCACAGGGGAATACACCGGGGAGCTGTTTTTT. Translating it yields CASSITGEYTGELFF.

CDR3 region: CATAGGASNQPQHF. The CDR3 coding sequence is TGTGCCACCGCGGGGGGCGCGTCGAATCAGCCCCAGCATTTT. The V and J genes are TRBV7-2 and TRBJ1-5; the D gene is possibly TRBD1 (6 bases). V was shortened by 10 bases and J by 4 bases, with 17 bases between the two germline ends. Per the germline V gene, CDR1 is SGHTA and CDR2 is FQGNSA. The CDR3 extends over 14 amino acids.

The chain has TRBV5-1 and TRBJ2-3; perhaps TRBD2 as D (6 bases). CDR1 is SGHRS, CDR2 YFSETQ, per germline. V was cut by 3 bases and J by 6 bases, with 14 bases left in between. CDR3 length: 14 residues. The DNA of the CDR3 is TGCGCCAGCAGCTCCCAGGCGGGGCTGGATACGCAGTATTTT. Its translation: CASSSQAGLDTQYF. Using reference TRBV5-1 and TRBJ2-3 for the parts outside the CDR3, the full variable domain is KAGVTQTPRYLIKTRGQQVTLSCSPISGHRSVSWYQQTPGQGLQFLFEYFSETQRNKGNFPGRFSGRQFSNSRSEMNVSTLELGDSALYLCASSSQAGLDTQYFGPGTRLTVL.